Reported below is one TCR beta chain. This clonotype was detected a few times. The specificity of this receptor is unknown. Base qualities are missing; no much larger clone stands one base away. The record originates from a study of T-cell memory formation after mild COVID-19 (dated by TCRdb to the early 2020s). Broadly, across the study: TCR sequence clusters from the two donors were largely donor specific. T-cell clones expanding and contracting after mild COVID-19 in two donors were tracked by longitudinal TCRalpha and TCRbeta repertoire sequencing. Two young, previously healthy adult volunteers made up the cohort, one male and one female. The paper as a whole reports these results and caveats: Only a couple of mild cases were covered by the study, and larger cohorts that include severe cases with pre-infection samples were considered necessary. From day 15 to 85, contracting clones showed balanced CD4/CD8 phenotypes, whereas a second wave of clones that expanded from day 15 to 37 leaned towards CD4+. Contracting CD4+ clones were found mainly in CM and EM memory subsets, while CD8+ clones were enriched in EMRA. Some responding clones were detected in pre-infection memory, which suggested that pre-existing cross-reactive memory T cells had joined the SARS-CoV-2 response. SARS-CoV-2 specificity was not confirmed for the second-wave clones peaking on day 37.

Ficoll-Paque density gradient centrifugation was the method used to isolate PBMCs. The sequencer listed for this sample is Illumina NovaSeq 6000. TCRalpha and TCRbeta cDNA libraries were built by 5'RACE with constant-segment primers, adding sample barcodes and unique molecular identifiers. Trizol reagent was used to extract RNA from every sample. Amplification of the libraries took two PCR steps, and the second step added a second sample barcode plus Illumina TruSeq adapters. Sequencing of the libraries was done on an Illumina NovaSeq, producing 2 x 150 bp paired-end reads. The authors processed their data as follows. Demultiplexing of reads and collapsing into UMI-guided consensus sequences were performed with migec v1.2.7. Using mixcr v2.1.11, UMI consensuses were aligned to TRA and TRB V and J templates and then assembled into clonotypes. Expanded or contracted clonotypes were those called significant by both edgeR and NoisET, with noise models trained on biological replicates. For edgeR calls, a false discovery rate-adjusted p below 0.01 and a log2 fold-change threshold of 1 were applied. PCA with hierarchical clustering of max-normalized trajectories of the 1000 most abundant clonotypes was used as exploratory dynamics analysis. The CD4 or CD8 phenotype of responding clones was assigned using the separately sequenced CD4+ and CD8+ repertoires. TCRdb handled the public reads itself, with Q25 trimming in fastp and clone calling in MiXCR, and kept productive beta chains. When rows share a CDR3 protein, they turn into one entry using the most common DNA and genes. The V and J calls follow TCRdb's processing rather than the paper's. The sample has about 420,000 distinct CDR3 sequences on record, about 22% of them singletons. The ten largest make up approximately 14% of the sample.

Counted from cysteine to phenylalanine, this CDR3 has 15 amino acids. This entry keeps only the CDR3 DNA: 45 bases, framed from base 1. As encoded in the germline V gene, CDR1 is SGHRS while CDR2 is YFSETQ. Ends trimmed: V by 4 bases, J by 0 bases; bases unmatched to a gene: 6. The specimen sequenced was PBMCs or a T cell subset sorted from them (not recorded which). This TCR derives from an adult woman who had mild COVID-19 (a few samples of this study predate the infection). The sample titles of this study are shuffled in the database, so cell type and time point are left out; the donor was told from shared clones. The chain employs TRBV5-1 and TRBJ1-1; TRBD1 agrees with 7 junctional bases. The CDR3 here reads CASSADREMNTEAFF. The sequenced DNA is TGCGCCAGCAGCGCCGACAGGGAAATGAACACTGAAGCTTTCTTT.